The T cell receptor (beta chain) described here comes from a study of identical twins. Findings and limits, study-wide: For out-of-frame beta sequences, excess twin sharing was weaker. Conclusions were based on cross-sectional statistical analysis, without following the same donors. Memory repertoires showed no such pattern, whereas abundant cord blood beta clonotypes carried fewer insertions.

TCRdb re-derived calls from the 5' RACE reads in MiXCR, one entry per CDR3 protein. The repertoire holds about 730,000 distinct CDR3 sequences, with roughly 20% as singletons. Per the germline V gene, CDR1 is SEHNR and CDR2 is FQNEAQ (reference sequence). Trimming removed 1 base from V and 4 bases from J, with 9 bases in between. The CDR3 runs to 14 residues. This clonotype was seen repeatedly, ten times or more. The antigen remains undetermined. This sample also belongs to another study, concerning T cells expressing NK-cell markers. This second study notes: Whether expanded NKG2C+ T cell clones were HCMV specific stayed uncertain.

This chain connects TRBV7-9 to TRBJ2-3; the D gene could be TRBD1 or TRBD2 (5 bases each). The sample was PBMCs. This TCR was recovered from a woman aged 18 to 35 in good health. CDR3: CASSLGDAADTQYF. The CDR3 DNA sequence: TGTGCCAGCAGCTTAGGGGACGCGGCAGATACGCAGTATTTT.